The present TCR beta chain was sequenced within a study of T cell responses to AZD1222 COVID-19 vaccine. General study points: At 160-218 and 743-854, vaccine-associated CD4 TCRs were dominant, and they spanned spike. The study found Spike-specific TCR breadth and depth rose after two AZD1222 doses. None of the repertoires were sampled until the peak T cell response had passed.

TCRdb's table, derived via immunoSEQ multiplex PCR, lists solely in-frame clones and lacks some. Altogether 110,000 or so clones are present, roughly nine tenths being singletons, with the ten largest covering less than 8.5%. With regard to this clone: Antigen unknown.

The V end lost 6 bases, the J end lost 4 bases, and 15 bases lay between the germline ends. Looked up from germline, CDR1 is SQVTM and CDR2 is ANQGSEA. This CDR3 region has 13 residues. The genes are TRBV29-1 and TRBJ2-5; no definite D call. The clonotype originates from an adult in good health. This specimen was peripheral blood, taken on day 0 of AZD1222 vaccination. The CDR3 protein is CSVLSLSLETQYF. CDR3 DNA sequence: TGCAGCGTGTTATCCTTGAGTTTAGAGACCCAGTACTTC.